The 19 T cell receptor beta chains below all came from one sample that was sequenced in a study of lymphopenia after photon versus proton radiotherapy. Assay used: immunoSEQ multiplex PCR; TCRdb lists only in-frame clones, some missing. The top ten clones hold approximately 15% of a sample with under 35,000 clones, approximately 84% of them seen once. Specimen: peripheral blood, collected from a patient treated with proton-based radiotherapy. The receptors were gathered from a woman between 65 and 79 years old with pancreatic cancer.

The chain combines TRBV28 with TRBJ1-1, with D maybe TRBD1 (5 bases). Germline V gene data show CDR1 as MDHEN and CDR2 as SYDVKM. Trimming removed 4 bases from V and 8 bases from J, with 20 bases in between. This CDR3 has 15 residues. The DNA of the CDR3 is TGTGCCAGCAGTTCTGGGGGGGGACCCTTGATGGAAGCTTTCTTT. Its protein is CASSSGGGPLMEAFF.

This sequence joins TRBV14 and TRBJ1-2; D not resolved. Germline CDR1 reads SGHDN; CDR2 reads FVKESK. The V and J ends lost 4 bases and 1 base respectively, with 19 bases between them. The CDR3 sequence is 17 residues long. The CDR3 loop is CASSRPRTDGFNYGYTF. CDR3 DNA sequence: TGTGCCAGCAGCCGCCCTAGGACGGATGGTTTTAACTATGGCTACACCTTC.

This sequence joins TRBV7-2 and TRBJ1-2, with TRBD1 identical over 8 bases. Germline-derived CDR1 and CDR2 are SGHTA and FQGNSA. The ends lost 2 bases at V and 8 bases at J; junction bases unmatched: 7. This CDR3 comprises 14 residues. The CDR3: CASSLQTGAGGYTF. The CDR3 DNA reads TGTGCCAGCAGCTTACAGACAGGGGCAGGGGGCTACACCTTC.

The CDR3 here is CASSLSQGIQSGYTF. Written as DNA, the CDR3 is TGTGCCAGCAGTTTATCTCAGGGGATCCAGTCTGGCTACACCTTC. The chain has TRBV28 and TRBJ1-2; maybe TRBD1 (6 bases). V lost 1 base and J lost 7, with 16 bases in between. Germline CDR1 reads MDHEN; CDR2 reads SYDVKM. CDR3 length: 15 residues.

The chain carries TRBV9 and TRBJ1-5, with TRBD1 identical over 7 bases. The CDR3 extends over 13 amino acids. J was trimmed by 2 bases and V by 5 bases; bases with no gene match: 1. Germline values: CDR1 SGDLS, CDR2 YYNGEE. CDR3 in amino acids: CASSQGGNQPQHF. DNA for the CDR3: TGTGCCAGCAGTCAGGGGGGCAATCAGCCCCAGCATTTT.

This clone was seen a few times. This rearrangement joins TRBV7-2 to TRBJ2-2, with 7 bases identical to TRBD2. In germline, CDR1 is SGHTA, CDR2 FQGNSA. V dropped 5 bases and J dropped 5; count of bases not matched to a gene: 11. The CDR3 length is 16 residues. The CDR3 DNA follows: TGTGCCAGCAGCCCGGGGTCAGCGGGGCAAACCGGGGAGCTGTTTTTT. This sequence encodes CASSPGSAGQTGELFF.

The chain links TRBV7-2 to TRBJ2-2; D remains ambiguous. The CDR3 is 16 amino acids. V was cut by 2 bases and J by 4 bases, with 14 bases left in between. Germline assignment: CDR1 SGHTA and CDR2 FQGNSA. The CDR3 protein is CASSLNSRKSTGELFF. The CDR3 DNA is TGTGCCAGCAGCTTAAATTCTAGAAAATCCACCGGGGAGCTGTTTTTT.

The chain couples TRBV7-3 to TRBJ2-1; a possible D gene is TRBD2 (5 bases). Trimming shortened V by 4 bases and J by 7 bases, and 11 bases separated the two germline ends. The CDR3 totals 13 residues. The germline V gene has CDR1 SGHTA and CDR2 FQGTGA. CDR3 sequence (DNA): TGTGCCAGCAGCTGGAACCGGGAAAATGAGCAGTTCTTC. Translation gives CASSWNRENEQFF.

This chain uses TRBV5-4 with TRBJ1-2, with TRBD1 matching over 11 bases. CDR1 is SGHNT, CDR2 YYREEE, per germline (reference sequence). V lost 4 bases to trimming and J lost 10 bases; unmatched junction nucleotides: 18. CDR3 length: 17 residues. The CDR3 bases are TGTGCCAGCAGCGGCGGGACAGGGGGTCCCCTTTCCCAAGACTACACCTTC. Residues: CASSGGTGGPLSQDYTF.

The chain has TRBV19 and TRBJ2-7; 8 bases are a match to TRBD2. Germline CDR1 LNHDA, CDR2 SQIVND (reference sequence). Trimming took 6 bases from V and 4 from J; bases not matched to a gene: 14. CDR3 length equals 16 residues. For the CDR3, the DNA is TGTGCCAGTAGCCTTACCGGGACTAGTCCCTCTTACGAGCAGTACTTC. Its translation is CASSLTGTSPSYEQYF.

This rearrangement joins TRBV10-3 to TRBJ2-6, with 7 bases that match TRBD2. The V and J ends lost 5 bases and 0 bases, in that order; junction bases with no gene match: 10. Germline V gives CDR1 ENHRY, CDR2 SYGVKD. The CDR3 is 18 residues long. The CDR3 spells CAISLTGTTTSGANVLTF. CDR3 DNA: TGTGCCATCAGTCTCACCGGGACTACGACCTCTGGGGCCAACGTCCTGACTTTC.

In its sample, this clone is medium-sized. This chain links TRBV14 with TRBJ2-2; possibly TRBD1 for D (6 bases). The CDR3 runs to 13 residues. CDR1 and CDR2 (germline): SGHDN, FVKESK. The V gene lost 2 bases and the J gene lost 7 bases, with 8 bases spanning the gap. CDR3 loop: CASSQNRDGELFF. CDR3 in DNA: TGTGCCAGCAGCCAAAACAGGGACGGGGAGCTGTTTTTT.

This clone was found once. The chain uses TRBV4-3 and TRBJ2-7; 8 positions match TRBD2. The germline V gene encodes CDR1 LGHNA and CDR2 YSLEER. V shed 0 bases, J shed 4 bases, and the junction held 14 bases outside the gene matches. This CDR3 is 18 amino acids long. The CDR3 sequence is CASSQDLSGRVTGYEQYF. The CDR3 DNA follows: TGCGCCAGCAGCCAAGATTTGAGCGGGAGAGTGACTGGGTACGAGCAGTACTTC.

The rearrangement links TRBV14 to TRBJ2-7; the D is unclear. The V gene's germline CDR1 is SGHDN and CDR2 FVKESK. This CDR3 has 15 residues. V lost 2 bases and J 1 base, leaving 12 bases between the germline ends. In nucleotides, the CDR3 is TGTGCCAGCAGCCAAAGAAAACAGCAATCCTACGAGCAGTACTTC. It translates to CASSQRKQQSYEQYF.

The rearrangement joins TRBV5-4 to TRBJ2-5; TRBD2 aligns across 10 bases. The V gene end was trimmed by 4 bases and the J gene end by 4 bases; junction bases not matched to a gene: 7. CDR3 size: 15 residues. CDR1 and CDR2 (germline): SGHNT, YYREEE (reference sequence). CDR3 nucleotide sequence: TGTGCCAGCAGCCTCGGGGGACTAGCGAGAGAGACCCAGTACTTC. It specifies CASSLGGLARETQYF.

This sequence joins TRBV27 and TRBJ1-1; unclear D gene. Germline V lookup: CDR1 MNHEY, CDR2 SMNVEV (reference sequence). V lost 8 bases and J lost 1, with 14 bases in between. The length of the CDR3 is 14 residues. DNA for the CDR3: TGTGCCAGCTTCCCATGGGCCCAGAACACTGAAGCTTTCTTT. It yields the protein CASFPWAQNTEAFF.

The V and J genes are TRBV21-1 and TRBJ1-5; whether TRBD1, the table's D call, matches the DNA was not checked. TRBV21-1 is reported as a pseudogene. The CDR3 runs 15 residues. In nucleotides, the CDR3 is TGTGCCAGCAGGCCAATACATTGGCATCATCAGCCCCAGCATTTT. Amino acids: CASRPIHWHHQPQHF.

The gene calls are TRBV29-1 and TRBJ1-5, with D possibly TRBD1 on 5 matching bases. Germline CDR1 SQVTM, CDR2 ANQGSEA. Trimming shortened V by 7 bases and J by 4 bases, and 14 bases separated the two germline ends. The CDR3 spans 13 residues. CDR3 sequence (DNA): TGCAGCGCCTCGGCGGGGGTGAATCAGCCCCAGCATTTT. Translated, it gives CSASAGVNQPQHF.

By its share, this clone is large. In nucleotides, the CDR3 is TGTGCCACCAGCAACCCGAGACAGGCCTCAGATACGCAGTATTTT. Encoded protein: CATSNPRQASDTQYF. This chain links TRBV15 with TRBJ2-3; TRBD1 might be the D (6 bases). This CDR3 comprises 15 residues. V was clipped by 4 bases and J by 4 bases, with 15 bases between them. Germline CDR1 reads LNHNV; CDR2 reads YYDKDF (reference sequence).